The sample holds one count of the clone carrying this T cell receptor beta chain. These data come from a study of immune evolution from preneoplasia to lung adenocarcinoma. Resections took place in Japan or China from about 2013 to 2017. Assay used: immunoSEQ multiplex PCR; TCRdb lists only in-frame clones, some missing. The sample lists 6,000 or so clones, about 85% occurring once. The V end lost 1 base, the J end lost 0 bases, and 8 bases lay between the germline ends. Germline V gene sequence: CDR1 GTSNPN, CDR2 SVGIG (reference sequence). The CDR3 contains 14 residues. The chain uses TRBV30 and TRBJ2-3, with D perhaps TRBD2 (6 bases). This clonotype was obtained from a person aged 60-79 years with lung adenocarcinoma. The sequenced sample consisted of FFPE adjacent normal lung tissue. The CDR3 protein is CAWSEGTSTDTQYF. The CDR3 region has the DNA TGTGCCTGGAGTGAGGGGACTAGCACAGATACGCAGTATTTT.